The 6 T cell receptor beta chains below were found in one sample sequenced in a study of early T cells in non-severe SARS-CoV-2 infection. TCRdb called the 5' RACE reads again in MiXCR, with one record for every CDR3 protein. The data hold 85,000 to 100,000 distinct CDR3 sequences, with about 13% observed a single time. Sequencing was performed on whole blood. The receptors were gathered from an adult who was a healthcare worker with PCR-confirmed SARS-CoV-2 infection or an uninfected control (not recorded which).

This sequence joins TRBV20-1 and TRBJ2-2; D is possibly TRBD2 (6 bases). Germline V gene lookup returns CDR1 DFQATT and CDR2 SNEGSKA (reference sequence). V lost 0 bases, J lost 1 base, and 12 bases lay in between. The CDR3 is 16 amino acids. This CDR3 reads CSARDKRAENTGELFF. The DNA of the CDR3 is TGCAGTGCTAGAGATAAGCGGGCAGAGAACACCGGGGAGCTGTTTTTT.

The CDR3 reads CASSKDSYGYTF. CDR3 DNA: TGTGCCAGCAGTAAGGACAGCTATGGCTACACCTTC. V is TRBV6-2 or TRBV6-3 and J is TRBJ1-2; D perhaps matches TRBD1 (6 bases). Germline lookup yields CDR1 MNHEY and CDR2 SVGEGT. V was clipped by 5 bases and J by 4 bases, with 8 bases between them. The CDR3 covers 12 residues.

This clonotype was counted at least ten times. The V and J genes are TRBV28 and TRBJ1-1, with no clear D. This CDR3 has 12 amino acids. Per the germline V gene, CDR1 is MDHEN and CDR2 is SYDVKM. Trimming left V 1 base short and J 5 bases short, with 5 bases between. The CDR3 spells CASSLSRTEAFF. The CDR3 DNA follows: TGTGCCAGCAGTTTATCAAGGACTGAAGCTTTCTTT.

This clonotype was seen many times. V is TRBV12-3 or TRBV12-4 and J is TRBJ2-5, with a possible D match to TRBD1 (5 bases). This CDR3 has 14 residues. V was cut by 2 bases and J by 2 bases, with 9 bases left in between. CDR3 nucleotide sequence: TGTGCCAGCAGTTTACAGGCAGGGCAAGAGACCCAGTACTTC. Its protein is CASSLQAGQETQYF.

The J gene is TRBJ2-1, the V gene TRBV14; possible D gene TRBD2, 6 bases. V was shortened by 1 base and J by 6 bases, with 10 bases between the two germline ends. Germline CDR1 SGHDN, CDR2 FVKESK. The CDR3 runs to 14 residues. CDR3 sequence: CASSQGLASNEQFF. The CDR3 DNA sequence: TGTGCCAGCAGCCAAGGTCTAGCGTCCAATGAGCAGTTCTTC.

This clonotype was counted at least ten times. The chain employs TRBV29-1 and TRBJ2-5, with 7 nucleotides matching TRBD1. The CDR3 is 12 residues long. Germline-derived CDR1 and CDR2 are SQVTM and ANQGSEA. V lost 7 bases, J lost 4 bases, and 6 bases stayed unmatched. In DNA form, the CDR3 reads TGCAGCGCTGACAGGGACCGAGAGACCCAGTACTTC. It translates to CSADRDRETQYF.